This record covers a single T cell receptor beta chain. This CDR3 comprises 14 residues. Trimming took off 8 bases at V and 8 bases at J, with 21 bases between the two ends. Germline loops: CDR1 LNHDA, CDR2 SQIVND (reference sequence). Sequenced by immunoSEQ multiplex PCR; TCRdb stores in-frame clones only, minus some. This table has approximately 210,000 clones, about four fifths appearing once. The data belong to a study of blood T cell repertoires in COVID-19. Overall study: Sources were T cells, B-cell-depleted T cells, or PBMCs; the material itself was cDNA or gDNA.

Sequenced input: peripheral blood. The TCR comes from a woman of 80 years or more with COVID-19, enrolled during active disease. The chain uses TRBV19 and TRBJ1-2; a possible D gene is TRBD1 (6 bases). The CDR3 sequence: CASQQGHGAQGYTF. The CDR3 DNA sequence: TGTGCCAGTCAACAGGGCCATGGGGCGCAAGGCTACACCTTC.